The rows below give T cell receptor beta chains drawn from one sample of a study of T-cell reconstitution after alpha-beta-depleted transplantation in children. TCRdb re-analysed the PCR reads in MiXCR, keeping a single row per CDR3 protein. The data show 450,000 to 600,000 distinct CDR3 sequences, around 18% seen once. Sequences were derived from PBMCs from the stem cell graft donor, sampled from the stem cell graft. All receptors come from a human donor who donated a stem cell graft to a child with acute lymphoblastic leukemia. CDR3s include the opening cysteine and the closing phenylalanine or tryptophan.

V	CDR3
TRBV30	CAWSLGGGPNEQFF
TRBV9	CASSVRAAPNTGELFF
TRBV10-3	CAISEPQGRLNNEQFF
TRBV10-3	CAISEIGQGGETQYF
TRBV29-1	CSVDRWEIYGYTF
TRBV29-1	CSVERADTQYF
TRBV5-1	CASSLRGQSYEQYF
TRBV30	CAWTFLEGVSPLHF
TRBV12-3/TRBV12-4	CASSLAGKVTDTQYF
TRBV4-1	CASRPRENVRGFSTEAFF
TRBV5-1	CASSSGPGVNYEQYF
TRBV6-6	CASRYSGELFF
TRBV15	CATSFLRDLDEKLFF
TRBV12-3/TRBV12-4	CASSWAGGGGEQFF
TRBV27	CASSAGTSGSHEAKNIQYF
TRBV10-1	CASSEWGGHETQYF
TRBV24-1	CATGQRERPDTQYF
TRBV12-3/TRBV12-4	CASSFTGSTDTQYF
TRBV7-9	CASGTGGLDGYTF
TRBV6-5	CASSWRETYEQYF
TRBV27	CASRDRADLPQYF
TRBV27	CASGWDTSAFSYNEQFF
TRBV7-9	CASSLSGTSYTF
TRBV4-1	CASSQDPQGLAGSYEQYF
TRBV18	CASSPPRLRRESTDTQYF
TRBV5-1	CASSLIRTTYNEQFF
TRBV7-8	CASRSTGAYEQYF
TRBV12-3/TRBV12-4	CASGDRVREKLFF